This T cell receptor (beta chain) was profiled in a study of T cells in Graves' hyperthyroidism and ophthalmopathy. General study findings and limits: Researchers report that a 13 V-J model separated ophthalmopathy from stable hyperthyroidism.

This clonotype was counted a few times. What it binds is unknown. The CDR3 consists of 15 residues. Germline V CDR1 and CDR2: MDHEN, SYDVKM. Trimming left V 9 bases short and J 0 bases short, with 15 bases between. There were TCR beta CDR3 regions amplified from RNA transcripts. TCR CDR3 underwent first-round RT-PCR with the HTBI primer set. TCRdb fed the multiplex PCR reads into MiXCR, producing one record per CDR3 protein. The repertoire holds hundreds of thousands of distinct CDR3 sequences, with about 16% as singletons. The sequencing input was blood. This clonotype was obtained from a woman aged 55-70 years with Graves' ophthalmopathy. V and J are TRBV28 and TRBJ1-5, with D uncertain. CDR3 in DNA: TGTGCCAGTGCAAGTCGTGCCCATAGCAATCAGCCCCAGCATTTT. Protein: CASASRAHSNQPQHF.